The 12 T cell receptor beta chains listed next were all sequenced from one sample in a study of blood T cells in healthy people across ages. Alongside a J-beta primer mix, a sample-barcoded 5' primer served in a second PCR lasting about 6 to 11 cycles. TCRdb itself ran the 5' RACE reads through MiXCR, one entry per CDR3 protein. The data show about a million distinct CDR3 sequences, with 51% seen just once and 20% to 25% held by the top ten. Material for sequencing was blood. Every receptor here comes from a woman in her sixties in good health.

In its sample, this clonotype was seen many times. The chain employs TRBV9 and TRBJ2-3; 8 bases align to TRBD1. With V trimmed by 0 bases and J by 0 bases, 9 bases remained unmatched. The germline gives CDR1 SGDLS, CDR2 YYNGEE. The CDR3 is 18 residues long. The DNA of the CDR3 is TGTGCCAGCAGCGTAGCTACGTCGACAGGGGCTAGCACAGATACGCAGTATTTT. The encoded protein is CASSVATSTGASTDTQYF.

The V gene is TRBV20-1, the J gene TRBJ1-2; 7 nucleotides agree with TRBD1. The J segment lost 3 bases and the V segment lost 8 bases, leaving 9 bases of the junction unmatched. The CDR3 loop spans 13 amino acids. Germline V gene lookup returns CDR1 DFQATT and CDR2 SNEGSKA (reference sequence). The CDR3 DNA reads TGCAGTCCCCGACAGGGCATTGACTATGGCTACACCTTC. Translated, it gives CSPRQGIDYGYTF.

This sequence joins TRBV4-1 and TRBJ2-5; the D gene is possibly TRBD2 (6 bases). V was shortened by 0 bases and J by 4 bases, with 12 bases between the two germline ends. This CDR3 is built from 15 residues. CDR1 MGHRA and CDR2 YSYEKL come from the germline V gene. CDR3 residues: CASSQERGSLETQYF. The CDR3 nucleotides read TGCGCCAGCAGCCAAGAACGGGGGAGTTTAGAGACCCAGTACTTC.

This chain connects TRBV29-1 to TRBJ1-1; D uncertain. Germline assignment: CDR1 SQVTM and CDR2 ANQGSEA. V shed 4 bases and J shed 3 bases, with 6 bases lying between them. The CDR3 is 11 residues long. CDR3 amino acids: CSVAAYTEAFF. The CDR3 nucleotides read TGCAGCGTTGCGGCCTACACTGAAGCTTTCTTT.

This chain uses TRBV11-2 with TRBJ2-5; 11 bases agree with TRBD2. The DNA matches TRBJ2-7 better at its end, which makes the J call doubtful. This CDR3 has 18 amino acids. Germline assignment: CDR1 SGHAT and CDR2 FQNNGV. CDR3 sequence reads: CASSLGRTSGSMFHEQYF. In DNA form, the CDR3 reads TGTGCCAGCAGCTTAGGTAGAACTAGCGGGAGTATGTTCCACGAGCAGTACTTC.

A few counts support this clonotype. For the CDR3, the DNA is TGTGCCAGCAGCTTAGCGCATGCTAGCACAGATACGCAGTATTTT. Its translation is CASSLAHASTDTQYF. The chain carries TRBV11-2 and TRBJ2-3; D is uncertain. Looked up from germline, CDR1 is SGHAT and CDR2 is FQNNGV. This CDR3 is built from 15 residues. The V end was cut by 1 base, the J end by 0 bases, with 8 bases between.

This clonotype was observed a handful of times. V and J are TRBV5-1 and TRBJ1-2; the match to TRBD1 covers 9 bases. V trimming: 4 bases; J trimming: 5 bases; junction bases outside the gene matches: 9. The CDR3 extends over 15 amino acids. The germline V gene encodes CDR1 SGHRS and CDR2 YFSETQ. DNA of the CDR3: TGCGCCAGCAGCCCCGTGGGACAGGGTCAGTATGGCTACACCTTC. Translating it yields CASSPVGQGQYGYTF.

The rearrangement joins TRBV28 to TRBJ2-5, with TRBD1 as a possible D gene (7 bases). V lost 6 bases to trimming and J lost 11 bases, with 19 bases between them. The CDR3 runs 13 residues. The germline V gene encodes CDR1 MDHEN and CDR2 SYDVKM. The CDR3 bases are TGTGCCAGCAGACGGGGGCAGAGACAGGGACAGTACTTC. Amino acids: CASRRGQRQGQYF.

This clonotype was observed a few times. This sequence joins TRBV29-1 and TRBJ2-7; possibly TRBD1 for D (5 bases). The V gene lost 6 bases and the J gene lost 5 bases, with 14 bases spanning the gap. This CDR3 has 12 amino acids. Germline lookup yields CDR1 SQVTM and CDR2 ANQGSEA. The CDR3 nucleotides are TGCAGCGTGGCTCTGGGGCCCCACGAGCAGTACTTC. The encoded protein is CSVALGPHEQYF.

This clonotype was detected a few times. The CDR3 is CSVGTSGSHEQFF. In DNA, the CDR3 is TGCAGCGTGGGGACTAGCGGGAGCCATGAGCAGTTCTTC. The chain uses TRBV29-1 and TRBJ2-1; 14 nucleotides align to TRBD2. CDR1 SQVTM and CDR2 ANQGSEA come from the germline V gene. With V trimmed by 6 bases and J by 8 bases, 3 bases remained unmatched. The CDR3 extends over 13 amino acids.

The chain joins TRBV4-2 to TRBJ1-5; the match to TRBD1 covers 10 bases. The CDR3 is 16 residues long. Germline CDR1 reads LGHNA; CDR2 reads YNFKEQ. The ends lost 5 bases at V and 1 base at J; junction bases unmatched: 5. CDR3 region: CASSLTGGLSNQPQHF. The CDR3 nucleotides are TGTGCCAGCAGCTTGACAGGGGGCTTGAGCAATCAGCCCCAGCATTTT.

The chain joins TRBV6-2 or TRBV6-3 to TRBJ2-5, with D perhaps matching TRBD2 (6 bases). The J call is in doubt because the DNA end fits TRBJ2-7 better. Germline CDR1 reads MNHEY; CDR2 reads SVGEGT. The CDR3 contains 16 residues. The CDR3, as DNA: TGTGCCAGCAGTCCTCGACAGTTTTCGCGGGGCTACGAGCAGTACTTC. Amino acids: CASSPRQFSRGYEQYF.